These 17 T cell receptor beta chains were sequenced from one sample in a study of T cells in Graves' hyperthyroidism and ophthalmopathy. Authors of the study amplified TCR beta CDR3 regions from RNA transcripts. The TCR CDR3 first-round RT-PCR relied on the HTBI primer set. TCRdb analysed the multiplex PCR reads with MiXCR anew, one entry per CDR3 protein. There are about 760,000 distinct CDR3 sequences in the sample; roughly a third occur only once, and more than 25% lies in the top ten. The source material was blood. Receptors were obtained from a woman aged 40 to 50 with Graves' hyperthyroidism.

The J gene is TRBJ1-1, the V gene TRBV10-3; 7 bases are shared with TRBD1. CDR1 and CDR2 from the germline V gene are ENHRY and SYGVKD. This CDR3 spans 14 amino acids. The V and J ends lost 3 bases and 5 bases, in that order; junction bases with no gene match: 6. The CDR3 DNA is TGTGCCATCAGTGACTCTGGCAGGGGGACTGAAGCTTTCTTT. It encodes CAISDSGRGTEAFF.

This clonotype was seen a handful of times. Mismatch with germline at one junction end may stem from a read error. The CDR3 DNA sequence: TGTGCCAGCAGTTTTGGACAGAGCTCTGGAAACACCACATATTTT. This codes for CASSFGQSSGNTTYF. The chain recombines TRBV7-2 with TRBJ1-3; D is possibly TRBD1 (6 bases). CDR1 is SGHTA and CDR2 is FQGNSA in the germline V gene. This CDR3 contains 15 residues.

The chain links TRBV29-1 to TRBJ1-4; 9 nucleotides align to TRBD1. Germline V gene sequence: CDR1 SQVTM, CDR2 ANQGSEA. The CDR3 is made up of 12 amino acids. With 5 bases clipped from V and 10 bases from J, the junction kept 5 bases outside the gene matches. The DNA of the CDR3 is TGCAGCGTTCTACAGGGGGCTGGAAAACTGTTTTTT. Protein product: CSVLQGAGKLFF.

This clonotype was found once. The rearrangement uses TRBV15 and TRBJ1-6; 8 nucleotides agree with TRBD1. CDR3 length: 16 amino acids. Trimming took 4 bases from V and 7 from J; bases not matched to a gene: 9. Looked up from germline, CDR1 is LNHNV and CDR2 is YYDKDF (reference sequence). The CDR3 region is CATSTRQGRDNSPLHF. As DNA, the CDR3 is TGTGCCACCAGCACCAGACAGGGGAGGGACAATTCACCCCTCCACTTT.

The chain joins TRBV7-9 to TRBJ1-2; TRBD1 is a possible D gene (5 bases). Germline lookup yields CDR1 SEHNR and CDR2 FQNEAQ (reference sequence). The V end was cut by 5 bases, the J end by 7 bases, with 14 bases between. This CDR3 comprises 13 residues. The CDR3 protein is CASSPTGECGYTF. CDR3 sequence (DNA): TGTGCCAGCAGCCCGACGGGGGAGTGTGGCTACACCTTC.

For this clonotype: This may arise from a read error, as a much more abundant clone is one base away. The CDR3 bases are TGTGCCAGCAGCGCTGTCTATGGCTACACCTTC. Protein product: CASSAVYGYTF. The chain is built from TRBV9 and TRBJ1-2, with no clear D. In germline, CDR1 is SGDLS, CDR2 YYNGEE. Trimming left V 3 bases short and J 4 bases short, with 4 bases between. This CDR3 comprises 11 residues.

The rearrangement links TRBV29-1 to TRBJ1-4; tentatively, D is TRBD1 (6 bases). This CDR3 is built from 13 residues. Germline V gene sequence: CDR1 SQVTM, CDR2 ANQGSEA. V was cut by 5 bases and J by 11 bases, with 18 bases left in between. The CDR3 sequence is CSVRTASLSKLFF. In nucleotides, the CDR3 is TGCAGCGTTCGGACAGCCAGTTTGAGTAAACTGTTTTTT. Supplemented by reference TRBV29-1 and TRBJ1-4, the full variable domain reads SAVISQKPSRDICQRGTSLTIQCQVDSQVTMMFWYRQQPGQSLTLIATANQGSEATYESGFVIDKFPISRPNLTFSTLTVSNMSPEDSSIYLCSVRTASLSKLFFGSGTQLSVL.

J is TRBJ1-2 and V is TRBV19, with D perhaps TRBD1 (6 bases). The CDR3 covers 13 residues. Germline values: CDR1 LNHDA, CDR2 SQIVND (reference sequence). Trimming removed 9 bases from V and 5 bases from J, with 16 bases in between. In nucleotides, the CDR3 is TGTGCCAGCAACTCCGGACAGAATTATGGCTACACCTTC. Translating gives CASNSGQNYGYTF.

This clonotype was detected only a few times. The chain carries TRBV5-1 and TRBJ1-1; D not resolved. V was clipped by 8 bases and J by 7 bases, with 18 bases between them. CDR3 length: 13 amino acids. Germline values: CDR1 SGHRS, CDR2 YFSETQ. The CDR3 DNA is TGCGCCAGTTCACGGCCGAACTCCCTTGAAGCTTTCTTT. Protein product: CASSRPNSLEAFF.

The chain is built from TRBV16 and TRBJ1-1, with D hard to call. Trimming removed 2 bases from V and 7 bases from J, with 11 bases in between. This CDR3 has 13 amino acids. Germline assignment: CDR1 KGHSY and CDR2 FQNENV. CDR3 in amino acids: CASSQMSQNEAFF. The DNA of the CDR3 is TGTGCCAGCAGCCAAATGAGCCAGAATGAAGCTTTCTTT.

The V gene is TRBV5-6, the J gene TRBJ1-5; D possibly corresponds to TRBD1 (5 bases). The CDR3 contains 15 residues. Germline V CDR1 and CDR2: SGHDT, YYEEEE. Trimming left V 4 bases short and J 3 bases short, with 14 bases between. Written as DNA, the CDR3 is TGTGCCAGCAGCGTCTCTCCAGGGCCCAATCAGCCCCAGCATTTT. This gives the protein CASSVSPGPNQPQHF.

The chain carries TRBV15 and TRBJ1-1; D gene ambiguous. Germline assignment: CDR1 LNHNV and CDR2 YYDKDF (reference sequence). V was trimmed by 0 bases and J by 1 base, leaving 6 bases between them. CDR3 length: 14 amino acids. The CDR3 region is CATSRDLANTEAFF. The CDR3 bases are TGTGCCACCAGCAGAGATCTTGCGAACACTGAAGCTTTCTTT.

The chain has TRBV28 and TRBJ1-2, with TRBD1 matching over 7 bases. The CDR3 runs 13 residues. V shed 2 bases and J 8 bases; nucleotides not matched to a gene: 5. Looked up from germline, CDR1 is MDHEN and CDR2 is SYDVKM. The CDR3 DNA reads TGTGCCAGCAGTTTACAGGGGGTAGAGGGCTACACCTTC. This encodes CASSLQGVEGYTF.

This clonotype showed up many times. This CDR3 is CASSLVPGLTEAFF. Written as DNA, the CDR3 is TGTGCCAGCAGCCTGGTTCCGGGGTTGACTGAAGCTTTCTTT. The chain has TRBV7-2 and TRBJ1-1; D unclear. The CDR3 covers 14 residues. Germline V gene data show CDR1 as SGHTA and CDR2 as FQGNSA. Trimming cost V 5 bases and J 5 bases, with 15 bases left between them.

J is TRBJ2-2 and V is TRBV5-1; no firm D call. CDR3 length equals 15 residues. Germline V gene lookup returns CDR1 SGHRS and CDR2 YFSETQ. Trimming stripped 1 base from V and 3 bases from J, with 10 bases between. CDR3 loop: CASSLLAVYTGELFF. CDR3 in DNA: TGCGCCAGCAGCTTGCTTGCTGTGTACACCGGGGAGCTGTTTTTT.

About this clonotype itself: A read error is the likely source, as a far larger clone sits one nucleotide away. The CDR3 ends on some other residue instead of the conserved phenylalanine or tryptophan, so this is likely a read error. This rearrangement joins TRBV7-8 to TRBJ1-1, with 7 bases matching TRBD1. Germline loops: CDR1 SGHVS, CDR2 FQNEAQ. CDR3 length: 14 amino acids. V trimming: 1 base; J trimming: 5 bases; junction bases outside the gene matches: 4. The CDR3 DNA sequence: TGTGCCAGCAGCTTAGGACAGGGTCGGACTGAAGCTTTCCTT. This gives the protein CASSLGQGRTEAFL.

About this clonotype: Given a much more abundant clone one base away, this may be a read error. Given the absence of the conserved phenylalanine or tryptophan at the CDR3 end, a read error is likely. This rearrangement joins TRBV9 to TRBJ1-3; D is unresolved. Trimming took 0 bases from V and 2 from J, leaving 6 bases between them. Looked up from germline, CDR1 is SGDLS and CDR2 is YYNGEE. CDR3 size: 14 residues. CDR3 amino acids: CASSVGVTGNTIYL. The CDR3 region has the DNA TGTGCCAGCAGCGTAGGCGTTACTGGAAACACCATATATCTT.